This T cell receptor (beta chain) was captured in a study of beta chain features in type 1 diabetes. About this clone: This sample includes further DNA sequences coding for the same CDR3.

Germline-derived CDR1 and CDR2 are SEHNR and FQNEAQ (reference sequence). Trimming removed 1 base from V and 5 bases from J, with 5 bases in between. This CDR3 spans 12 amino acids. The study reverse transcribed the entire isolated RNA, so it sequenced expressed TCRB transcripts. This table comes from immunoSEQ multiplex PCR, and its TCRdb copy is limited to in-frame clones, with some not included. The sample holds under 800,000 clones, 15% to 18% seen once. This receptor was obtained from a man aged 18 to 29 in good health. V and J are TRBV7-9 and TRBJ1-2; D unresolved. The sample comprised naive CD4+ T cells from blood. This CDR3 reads CASSLDRYGYTF. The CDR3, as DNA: TGTGCCAGCAGCTTAGACAGATATGGCTACACCTTC.